These T cell receptor beta chains were read from a single sample in a study of human T cells and chemical hapten exposure. TCRdb re-analysed the RACE reads in MiXCR, keeping a single row per CDR3 protein. Among about 82,000 distinct CDR3 sequences listed, 6% to 8.5% were seen once. This material consisted of whole blood, taken in connection with sensitization to the hapten diphenylcyclopropenone (DPC). These TCRs come from a woman aged 25 to 39 with alopecia areata. Some clones in this sample may be carry-over from other donors' samples. Both conserved end residues are part of each CDR3. The D gene is left open where the match is weak. Clone size is stated in some rows and not others, as once, few, many or a class when expanded.

clone_size j_call cdr3_length v_call d_call cdr3_aa cdr3_nt
once TRBJ2-5 13 TRBV6-6 TRBD2 CASRTGGQETQYF TGTGCCAGCAGAACGGGGGGGCAAGAGACCCAGTACTTC
few TRBJ1-1 14 TRBV29-1 . CSVAGIRMGTEAFF TGCAGCGTCGCCGGGATTCGAATGGGGACTGAAGCTTTCTTT
. TRBJ1-1 17 TRBV15 TRBD1 CATSRDGTGTQSGEAFF TGTGCCACCAGCAGAGATGGGACAGGGACCCAGAGCGGTGAAGCTTTCTTT
many TRBJ2-1 16 TRBV12-3/TRBV12-4 TRBD2 CASVALSRGGRGEQFF TGTGCCAGCGTCGCTCTATCCCGGGGGGGTAGAGGCGAGCAGTTCTTC
many TRBJ2-2 17 TRBV10-3 . CAISKEGQGMYTGELFF TGTGCCATCAGCAAGGAGGGGCAGGGGATGTACACCGGGGAGCTGTTTTTT
few TRBJ1-1 13 TRBV12-3/TRBV12-4 TRBD1 CASSSTGGSGSFF TGTGCCAGCAGCTCCACAGGGGGGAGTGGATCTTTCTTT
. TRBJ1-1 15 TRBV20-1 . CSADARGEGATEAFF TGCAGTGCGGATGCCCGGGGGGAAGGGGCCACTGAAGCTTTCTTT
. TRBJ2-1 14 TRBV12-3/TRBV12-4 TRBD2 CASSFGLAGNEQFF TGTGCCAGCAGTTTTGGGCTAGCGGGCAATGAGCAGTTCTTC
few TRBJ1-1 12 TRBV20-1 . CSATRGGGEAFF TGCAGTGCTACGAGGGGAGGCGGTGAAGCTTTCTTT
. TRBJ1-1 16 TRBV30 TRBD1 CAWSVLLGQGGTEAFF TGTGCCTGGAGTGTACTGCTGGGACAGGGAGGAACTGAAGCTTTCTTT
. TRBJ1-1 16 TRBV10-2 . CASSESGGLMNTEAFF TGCGCCAGCAGTGAGTCGGGGGGCCTTATGAACACTGAAGCTTTCTTT
many TRBJ1-1 14 TRBV6-6 . CASTYPPLNTEAFF TGTGCCAGCACATACCCACCCTTGAACACTGAAGCTTTCTTT
many TRBJ2-3 14 TRBV20-1 . CSAITGSSTDTQYF TGCAGTGCTATCACCGGATCTAGCACAGATACGCAGTATTTT
many TRBJ1-1 13 TRBV20-1 TRBD1 CSAEIDRGVMAFF TGCAGTGCTGAGATCGACAGGGGAGTGATGGCTTTCTTT
many TRBJ2-6 16 TRBV29-1 TRBD1 CSVDTGALSGANVLTF TGCAGCGTTGACACAGGGGCCCTCTCTGGGGCCAACGTCCTGACTTTC
. TRBJ1-1 14 TRBV7-3 . CASSRDSANTEAFF TGTGCCAGCAGCCGCGACAGCGCGAACACTGAAGCTTTCTTT
many TRBJ2-3 14 TRBV30 TRBD2 CAWKAGGPWDTQYF TGTGCCTGGAAGGCGGGGGGGCCGTGGGATACGCAGTATTTT
many TRBJ2-7 15 TRBV5-1 . CASSPGGTTPPEQYF TGCGCCAGCAGCCCCGGAGGTACCACCCCGCCCGAGCAGTACTTC
many TRBJ1-2 14 TRBV9 . CASSVGGRAYGYTF TGTGCCAGCAGCGTAGGGGGCAGGGCCTATGGCTACACCTTC
many TRBJ1-1 17 TRBV3-1 . CASSRPSPGRSNTEAFF TGTGCCAGCAGCCGACCCTCACCGGGACGGTCGAACACTGAAGCTTTCTTT
few TRBJ1-6 17 TRBV3-1 . CASSQEYLRVGGTPLHF TGTGCCAGCAGCCAAGAATACCTTAGGGTCGGGGGTACACCCCTCCACTTT
many TRBJ2-7 16 TRBV11-2 . CASSLGPDAGYYEQYF TGTGCCAGCAGCTTAGGCCCGGACGCGGGGTACTACGAGCAGTACTTC
many TRBJ2-7 15 TRBV18 . CASSPQRAGVYEQYF TGTGCCAGCTCACCGCAAAGGGCGGGCGTCTACGAGCAGTACTTC
many TRBJ2-2 13 TRBV11-1 . CASSLDGPGELFF TGTGCCAGCAGCTTAGACGGGCCCGGGGAGCTGTTTTTT
few TRBJ2-1 15 TRBV7-2 . CASSLEGSSYNEQFF TGTGCCAGCAGCTTAGAGGGGAGCTCCTACAATGAGCAGTTCTTC
many TRBJ1-1 11 TRBV20-1 . CSHVTSTEAFF TGCAGTCACGTCACCAGCACTGAAGCTTTCTTT
. TRBJ2-3 15 TRBV30 . CAWSVLTRSPDTQYF TGTGCCTGGAGTGTACTTACTAGGTCTCCAGATACGCAGTATTTT
many TRBJ2-1 15 TRBV6-5 . CASSISGVKYNEQFF TGTGCCAGCAGTATATCAGGGGTCAAGTACAATGAGCAGTTCTTC
many TRBJ1-5 17 TRBV27 . CASSLLPPGEVSQPQHF TGTGCCAGCAGTTTATTACCCCCAGGGGAAGTAAGTCAGCCCCAGCATTTT
many TRBJ2-1 14 TRBV5-1 . CASSLENTYNEQFF TGCGCCAGCAGCTTGGAAAATACCTACAATGAGCAGTTCTTC
. TRBJ1-6 16 TRBV28 . CASSLGGGRKNSPLHF TGTGCCAGCAGTTTGGGTGGGGGACGGAAGAATTCACCCCTCCACTTT
few TRBJ1-1 14 TRBV14 . CASSLRGSGTEAFF TGTGCCAGCAGCTTAAGGGGATCGGGTACTGAAGCTTTCTTT
many TRBJ2-5 15 TRBV6-1 . CASSARRRIQETQYF TGTGCCAGCAGTGCTCGCCGACGGATCCAAGAGACCCAGTACTTC
. TRBJ1-4 12 TRBV7-2 . CASSYHAEKLFF TGTGCCAGCAGCTACCATGCTGAAAAACTGTTTTTT
many TRBJ2-3 16 TRBV6-5 TRBD1 CASSYTGQGASDTQYF TGTGCCAGCAGTTACACGGGACAGGGGGCATCAGATACGCAGTATTTT
many TRBJ2-7 12 TRBV10-3 TRBD1 CATRGQADEQYF TGTGCCACGAGGGGACAGGCAGACGAGCAGTACTTC
few TRBJ1-2 16 TRBV6-5 . CASNPLKGMGRNGYTF TGTGCCAGCAACCCGTTAAAGGGAATGGGGAGGAATGGCTACACCTTC
many TRBJ1-6 15 TRBV13 . CAIPLGPSRGPPLHF TGTGCCATTCCTCTCGGCCCCTCTCGAGGTCCACCCCTCCACTTT
many TRBJ2-7 15 TRBV6-1 . CASRGGRDRIYEQYF TGTGCCAGCCGTGGCGGGCGCGACAGAATCTACGAGCAGTACTTC
many TRBJ2-2 16 TRBV18 . CASSRPQEPNTGELFF TGTGCCAGCTCACGACCCCAGGAACCCAACACCGGGGAGCTGTTTTTT
many TRBJ2-1 13 TRBV7-9 . CASTPGRYNEQFF TGTGCCAGCACCCCGGGACGGTACAATGAGCAGTTCTTC
few TRBJ2-3 13 TRBV2 . CASSPRTTDTQYF TGTGCCAGCAGTCCCCGTACTACAGATACGCAGTATTTT
. TRBJ1-1 18 TRBV12-3/TRBV12-4 . CASSPTHQLGAGNTEAFF TGTGCCAGCAGTCCCACACACCAACTGGGGGCGGGAAACACTGAAGCTTTCTTT
. TRBJ1-2 14 TRBV2 . CASGGWAGKYGYTF TGTGCCAGCGGTGGTTGGGCGGGAAAGTATGGCTACACCTTC
few TRBJ1-4 16 TRBV5-4 TRBD1 CASSSDRGLRDEKLFF TGTGCCAGCAGCTCGGACAGGGGGTTACGGGATGAAAAACTGTTTTTT
few TRBJ1-3 15 TRBV27 . CASSAQGKAGNTIYF TGTGCCAGCAGTGCGCAGGGTAAAGCTGGAAACACCATATATTTT
few TRBJ2-2 13 TRBV5-5 . CASSRREVGELFF TGTGCCAGCAGCCGCAGGGAGGTCGGGGAGCTGTTTTTT
. TRBJ1-5 16 TRBV7-6 . CASSSGLTLGNQPQHF TGTGCCAGCAGCTCGGGACTGACATTGGGCAATCAGCCCCAGCATTTT
few TRBJ1-6 16 TRBV20-1 TRBD1 CSAWGTVNGYNSPLHF TGCAGTGCTTGGGGGACAGTAAACGGCTATAATTCACCCCTCCACTTT
. TRBJ1-2 14 TRBV6-1 TRBD1 CASRAPGQSYGYTF TGTGCCAGCAGAGCTCCGGGACAGAGCTATGGCTACACCTTC
many TRBJ1-1 14 TRBV6-1 . CASKEQGPNTEAFF TGTGCCAGCAAGGAACAGGGCCCGAACACTGAAGCTTTCTTT